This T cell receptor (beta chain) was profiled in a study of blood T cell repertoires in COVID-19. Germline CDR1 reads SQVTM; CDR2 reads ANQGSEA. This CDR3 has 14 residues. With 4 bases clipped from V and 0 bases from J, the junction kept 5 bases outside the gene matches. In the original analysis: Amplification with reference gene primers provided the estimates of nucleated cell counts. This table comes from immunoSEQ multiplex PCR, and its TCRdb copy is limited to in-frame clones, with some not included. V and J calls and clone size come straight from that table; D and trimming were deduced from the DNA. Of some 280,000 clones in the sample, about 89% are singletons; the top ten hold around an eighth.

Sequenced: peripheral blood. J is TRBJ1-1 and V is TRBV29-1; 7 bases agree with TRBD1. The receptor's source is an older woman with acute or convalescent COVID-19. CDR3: CSVGGGGLNTEAFF. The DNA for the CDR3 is TGCAGCGTTGGAGGGGGCGGACTGAACACTGAAGCTTTCTTT.